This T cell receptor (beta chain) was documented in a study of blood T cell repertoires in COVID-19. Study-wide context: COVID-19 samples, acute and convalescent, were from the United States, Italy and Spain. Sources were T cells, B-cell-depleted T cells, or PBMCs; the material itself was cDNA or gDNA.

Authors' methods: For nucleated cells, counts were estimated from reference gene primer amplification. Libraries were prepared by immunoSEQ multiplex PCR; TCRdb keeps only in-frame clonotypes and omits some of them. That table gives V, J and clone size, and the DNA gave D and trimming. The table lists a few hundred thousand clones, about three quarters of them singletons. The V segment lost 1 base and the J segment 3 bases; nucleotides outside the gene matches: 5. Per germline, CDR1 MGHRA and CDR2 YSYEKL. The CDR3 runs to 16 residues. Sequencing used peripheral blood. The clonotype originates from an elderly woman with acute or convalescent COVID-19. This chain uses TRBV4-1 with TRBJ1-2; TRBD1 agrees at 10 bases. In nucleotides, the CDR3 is TGCGCCAGCAGCCAAGGGGGACAGGGGAGGGACTATGGCTACACCTTC. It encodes CASSQGGQGRDYGYTF.